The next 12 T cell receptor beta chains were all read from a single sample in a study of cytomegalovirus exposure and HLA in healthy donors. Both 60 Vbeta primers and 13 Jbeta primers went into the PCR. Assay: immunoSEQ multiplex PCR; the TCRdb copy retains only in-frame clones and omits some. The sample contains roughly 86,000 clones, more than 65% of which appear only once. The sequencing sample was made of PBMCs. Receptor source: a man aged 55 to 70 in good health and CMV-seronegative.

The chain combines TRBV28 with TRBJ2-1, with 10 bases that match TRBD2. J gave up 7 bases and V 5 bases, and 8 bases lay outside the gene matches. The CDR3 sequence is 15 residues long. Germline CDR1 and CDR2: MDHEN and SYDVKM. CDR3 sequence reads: CASSPLAGDRNEQFF. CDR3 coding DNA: TGTGCCAGCAGTCCCCTAGCGGGAGATCGGAATGAGCAGTTCTTC.

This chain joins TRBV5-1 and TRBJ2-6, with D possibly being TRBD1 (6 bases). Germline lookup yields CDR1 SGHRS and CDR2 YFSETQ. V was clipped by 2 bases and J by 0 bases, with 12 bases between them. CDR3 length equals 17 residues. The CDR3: CASSFLTGFSGANVLTF. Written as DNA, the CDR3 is TGCGCCAGCAGCTTCCTCACAGGGTTCTCTGGGGCCAACGTCCTGACTTTC.

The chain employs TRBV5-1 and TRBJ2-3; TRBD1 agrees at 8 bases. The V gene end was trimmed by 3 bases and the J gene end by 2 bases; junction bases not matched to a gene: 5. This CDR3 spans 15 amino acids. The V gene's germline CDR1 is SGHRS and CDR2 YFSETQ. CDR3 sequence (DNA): TGCGCCAGCAGCTCGGACAGGGCCTTCACAGATACGCAGTATTTT. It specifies CASSSDRAFTDTQYF.

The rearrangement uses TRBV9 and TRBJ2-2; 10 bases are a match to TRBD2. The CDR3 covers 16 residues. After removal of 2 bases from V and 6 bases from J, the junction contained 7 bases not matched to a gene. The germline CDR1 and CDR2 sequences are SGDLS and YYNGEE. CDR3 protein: CASSVTAGGSAGELFF. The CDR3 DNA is TGTGCCAGCAGCGTGACAGCGGGGGGGTCGGCCGGGGAGCTGTTTTTT.

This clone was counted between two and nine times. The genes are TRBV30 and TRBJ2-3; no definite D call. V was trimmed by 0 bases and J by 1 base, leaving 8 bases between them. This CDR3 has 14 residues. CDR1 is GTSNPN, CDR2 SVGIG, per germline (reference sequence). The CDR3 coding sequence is TGTGCCTGGAGTGTACCCCGGGGCACAGATACGCAGTATTTT. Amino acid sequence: CAWSVPRGTDTQYF. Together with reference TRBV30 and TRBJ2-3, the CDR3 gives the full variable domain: SQTIHQWPATLVQPVGSPLSLECTVEGTSNPNLYWYRQAAGRGLQLLFYSVGIGQISSEVPQNLSASRPQDRQFILSSKKLLLSDSGFYLCAWSVPRGTDTQYFGPGTRLTVL.

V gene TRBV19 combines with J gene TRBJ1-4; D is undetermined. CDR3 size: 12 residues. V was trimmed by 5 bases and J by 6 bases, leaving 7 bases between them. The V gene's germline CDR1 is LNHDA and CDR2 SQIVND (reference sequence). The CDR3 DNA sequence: TGTGCCAGTAGTTCGAGGGATGAAAAACTGTTTTTT. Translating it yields CASSSRDEKLFF.

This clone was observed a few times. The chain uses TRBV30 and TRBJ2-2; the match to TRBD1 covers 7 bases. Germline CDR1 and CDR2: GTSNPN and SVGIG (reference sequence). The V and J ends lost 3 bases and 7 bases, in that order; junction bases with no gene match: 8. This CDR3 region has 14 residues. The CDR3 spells CAWSNRGTDGELFF. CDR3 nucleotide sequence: TGTGCCTGGAGCAACAGGGGAACGGACGGGGAGCTGTTTTTT.

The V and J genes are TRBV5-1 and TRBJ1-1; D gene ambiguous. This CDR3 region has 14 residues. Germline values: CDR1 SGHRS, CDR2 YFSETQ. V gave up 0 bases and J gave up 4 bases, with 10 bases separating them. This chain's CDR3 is CASSLDSPGTEAFF. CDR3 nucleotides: TGCGCCAGCAGCTTGGATTCTCCCGGCACTGAAGCTTTCTTT.

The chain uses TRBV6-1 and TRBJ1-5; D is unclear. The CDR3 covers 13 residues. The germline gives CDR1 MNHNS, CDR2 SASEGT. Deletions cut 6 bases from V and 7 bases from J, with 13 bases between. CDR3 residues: CASRPGGLQPQHF. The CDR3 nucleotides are TGTGCCAGCAGACCGGGTGGGTTGCAGCCCCAGCATTTT.

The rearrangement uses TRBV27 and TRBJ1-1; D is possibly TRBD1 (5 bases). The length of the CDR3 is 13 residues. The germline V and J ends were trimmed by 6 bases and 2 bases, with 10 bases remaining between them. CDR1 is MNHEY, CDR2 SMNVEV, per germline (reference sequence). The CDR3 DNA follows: TGTGCCAGCAGCGCCAGGGAAAACACTGAAGCTTTCTTT. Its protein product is CASSARENTEAFF.

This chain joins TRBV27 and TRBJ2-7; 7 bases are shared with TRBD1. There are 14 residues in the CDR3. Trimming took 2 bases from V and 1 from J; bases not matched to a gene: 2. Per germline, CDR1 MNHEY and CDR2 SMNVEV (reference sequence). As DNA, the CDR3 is TGTGCCAGCAGTTTACGCAGGGGGTCCTACGAGCAGTACTTC. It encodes CASSLRRGSYEQYF.

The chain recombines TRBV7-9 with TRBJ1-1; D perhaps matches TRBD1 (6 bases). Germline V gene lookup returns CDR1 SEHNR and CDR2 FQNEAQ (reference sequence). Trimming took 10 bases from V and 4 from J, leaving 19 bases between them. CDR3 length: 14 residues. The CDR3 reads CAIKGDPVGTEAFF. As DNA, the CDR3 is TGTGCCATCAAGGGGGACCCGGTGGGCACTGAAGCTTTCTTT.